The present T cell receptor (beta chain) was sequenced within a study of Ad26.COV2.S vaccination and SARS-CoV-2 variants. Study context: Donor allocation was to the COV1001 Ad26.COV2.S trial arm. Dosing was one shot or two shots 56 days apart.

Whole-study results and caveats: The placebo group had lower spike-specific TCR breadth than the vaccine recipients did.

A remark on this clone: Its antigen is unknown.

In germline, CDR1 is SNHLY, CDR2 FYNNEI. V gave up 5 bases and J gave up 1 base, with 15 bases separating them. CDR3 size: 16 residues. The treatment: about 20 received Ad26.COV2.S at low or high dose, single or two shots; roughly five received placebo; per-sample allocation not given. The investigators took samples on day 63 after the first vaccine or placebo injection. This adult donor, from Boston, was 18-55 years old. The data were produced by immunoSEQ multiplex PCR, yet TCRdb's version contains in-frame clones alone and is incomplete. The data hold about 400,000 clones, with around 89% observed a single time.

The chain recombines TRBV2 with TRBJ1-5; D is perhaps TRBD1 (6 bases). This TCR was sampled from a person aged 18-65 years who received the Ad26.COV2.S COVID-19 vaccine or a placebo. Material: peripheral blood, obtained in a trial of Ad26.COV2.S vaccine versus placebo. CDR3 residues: CASSPAGGASNQPQHF. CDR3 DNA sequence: TGTGCCAGCAGTCCGGCGGGGGGGGCGAGCAATCAGCCCCAGCATTTT.